A single sample gave rise to the 10 T cell receptor beta chains below, sequenced in a study of beta chain features in type 1 diabetes. Study-level points and caveats: There was a moderate but significant shortening of TCRB CDR3s in all four CD4+ subsets of Type 1 diabetes patients.

cDNA synthesis used the whole RNA isolate, giving expressed TCRB sequences. Measured with immunoSEQ multiplex PCR; TCRdb has only the in-frame clones, and not every one. Altogether around 25,000 clones are present, over 65% being singletons, with the ten largest covering 0.9% to 1.4%. What these receptors recognize is not known. Source material: stem cell memory CD4+ T cells from blood. Receptor source: a woman aged 40-49 years with type 1 diabetes.

The rearrangement joins TRBV9 to TRBJ2-7; 12 nucleotides align to TRBD2. Germline trimming cut 3 bases from V and 3 bases from J; bases unmatched to any gene: 1. Germline V gene sequence: CDR1 SGDLS, CDR2 YYNGEE. The length of the CDR3 is 14 residues. This CDR3 is CASSETSGSYEQYF. Here the CDR3 DNA reads TGTGCCAGCAGCGAGACTAGCGGGAGCTACGAGCAGTACTTC.

V is TRBV7-9 and J is TRBJ2-1; D is possibly TRBD2 (5 bases). The CDR3 has 16 residues. Trimming shortened V by 5 bases and J by 0 bases, and 14 bases separated the two germline ends. Germline V gives CDR1 SEHNR, CDR2 FQNEAQ (reference sequence). CDR3 loop: CASSAAWESSYNEQFF. CDR3 sequence (DNA): TGTGCCAGCAGCGCTGCCTGGGAGAGCTCCTACAATGAGCAGTTCTTC.

In its sample, this clone was seen once. The chain employs TRBV7-9 and TRBJ2-5; 7 bases are shared with TRBD2. The J segment lost 5 bases and the V segment lost 1 base, leaving 10 bases of the junction unmatched. The germline CDR1 and CDR2 sequences are SEHNR and FQNEAQ (reference sequence). The CDR3 extends over 16 amino acids. CDR3 DNA sequence: TGTGCCAGCAGCTTAGTCGCAGCGGGATCGATGGAGACCCAGTACTTC. It encodes CASSLVAAGSMETQYF.

V usage is TRBV5-4 and J usage is TRBJ1-2; D remains unclear. Trimming took 3 bases from V and 0 from J, leaving 12 bases between them. The CDR3 is made up of 15 amino acids. Germline V gene data show CDR1 as SGHNT and CDR2 as YYREEE (reference sequence). The CDR3 nucleotides read TGTGCCAGCAGCTCCGGGGTGGTTCCTAACTATGGCTACACCTTC. This gives the protein CASSSGVVPNYGYTF.

This clone was seen more than once but under ten times. The chain has TRBV4-1 and TRBJ1-1; D might be TRBD1 (6 bases). Germline CDR1 and CDR2: MGHRA and YSYEKL. Deletions cut 4 bases from V and 4 bases from J, with 16 bases between. The CDR3 runs to 15 residues. Written as DNA, the CDR3 is TGCGCCAGCAGCCCCAGACCCCAGGGGAGCACTGAAGCTTTCTTT. Translating it yields CASSPRPQGSTEAFF.

This sequence joins TRBV7-2 and TRBJ1-4, with 7 nucleotides matching TRBD1. V trimming: 5 bases; J trimming: 8 bases; junction bases outside the gene matches: 8. This CDR3 is 14 amino acids long. The germline gives CDR1 SGHTA, CDR2 FQGNSA. Here the CDR3 reads CASSGTTGVEKLFF. In DNA, the CDR3 is TGTGCCAGCAGCGGTACAACAGGGGTGGAAAAACTGTTTTTT.

This clone was picked up a small number of times. The V call is TRBV28, the J call TRBJ1-1, with 7 bases identical to TRBD1. Germline lookup yields CDR1 MDHEN and CDR2 SYDVKM. V was pared by 6 bases and J by 4 bases, with 11 bases of the junction left unmatched. This CDR3 is built from 15 residues. CDR3 in DNA: TGTGCCAGCAGCCCTAGCGACAGGGATCTCACTGAAGCTTTCTTT. It specifies CASSPSDRDLTEAFF.

V gene TRBV28 combines with J gene TRBJ1-1, with D uncertain. This CDR3 has 12 amino acids. V was trimmed by 6 bases and J by 4 bases, leaving 9 bases between them. CDR1 and CDR2 from the germline V gene are MDHEN and SYDVKM. DNA for the CDR3: TGTGCCAGCAGCCCTAGTATCACTGAAGCTTTCTTT. This gives the protein CASSPSITEAFF.

J is TRBJ1-1 and V is TRBV30; D perhaps matches TRBD1 (6 bases). This CDR3 is 13 amino acids long. V lost 2 bases and J 2 bases, leaving 9 bases between the germline ends. Per germline, CDR1 GTSNPN and CDR2 SVGIG (reference sequence). The CDR3 coding sequence is TGTGCCTGGAGTACACAGGGCAACACTGAAGCTTTCTTT. This gives the protein CAWSTQGNTEAFF. The whole variable domain, filled in from reference TRBV30 and TRBJ1-1, reads SQTIHQWPATLVQPVGSPLSLECTVEGTSNPNLYWYRQAAGRGLQLLFYSVGIGQISSEVPQNLSASRPQDRQFILSSKKLLLSDSGFYLCAWSTQGNTEAFFGQGTRLTVV.

This clone was seen more than once but under ten times. The chain's CDR3 is CASSSGSSNYGYTF. In DNA form, the CDR3 reads TGTGCCAGCAGCTCGGGAAGCTCTAACTATGGCTACACCTTC. The chain is built from TRBV27 and TRBJ1-2; D not resolved. With 6 bases removed from V and 0 bases from J, the gap between germline ends came to 11 bases. The germline CDR1 and CDR2 sequences are MNHEY and SMNVEV (reference sequence). The CDR3 runs to 14 residues.